This passage covers 28 T cell receptor beta chains from one sample sequenced in a study of cytomegalovirus exposure and HLA in healthy donors. The PCR had 60 Vbeta and 13 Jbeta primers. Clones were sequenced by immunoSEQ multiplex PCR, and TCRdb holds only the in-frame ones, with some missing. This repertoire includes approximately 150,000 clones. Sequencing used PBMCs. The source is a woman aged 50 to 60 in good health and CMV-seronegative.

The chain uses TRBV28 and TRBJ2-7, with TRBD1 matching over 10 bases. Germline-derived CDR1 and CDR2 are MDHEN and SYDVKM. CDR3 length: 13 amino acids. J gave up 6 bases and V 6 bases, and 5 bases lay outside the gene matches. The CDR3 loop is CASRSGDRGEQYF. The CDR3 DNA is TGTGCCAGCAGATCGGGGGACAGGGGCGAGCAGTACTTC.

The chain uses TRBV4-2 and TRBJ2-7, with 9 nucleotides matching TRBD1. Germline-derived CDR1 and CDR2 are LGHNA and YNFKEQ. Trimming removed 1 base from V and 1 base from J; junction bases left unmatched: 5. The CDR3 totals 16 residues. This chain's CDR3 is CASSQARGQGSYEQYF. The DNA for the CDR3 is TGTGCCAGCAGCCAAGCCAGAGGACAGGGGTCCTACGAGCAGTACTTC.

J is TRBJ2-7 and V is TRBV28, with 10 bases identical to TRBD1. The germline gives CDR1 MDHEN, CDR2 SYDVKM. CDR3 length equals 15 residues. The junction had 5 bases not matched to a gene; V was cut back by 2 bases and J by 4 bases. This CDR3 is CASSLPGQGNYEQYF. The DNA for the CDR3 is TGTGCCAGCAGTTTACCGGGACAGGGGAATTACGAGCAGTACTTC.

The CDR3 DNA reads TGCGCCAGCAGCTTGATGGACATTCAAGAGACCCAGTACTTC. It translates to CASSLMDIQETQYF. The rearrangement links TRBV5-1 to TRBJ2-5, with a tentative D call TRBD1 (5 bases). The CDR3 spans 14 residues. Germline assignment: CDR1 SGHRS and CDR2 YFSETQ. V lost 1 base and J 2 bases, leaving 9 bases between the germline ends.

The chain has TRBV7-2 and TRBJ1-3; unclear D gene. There are 15 residues in the CDR3. Germline CDR1 reads SGHTA; CDR2 reads FQGNSA. Between the trimmed V and J ends, which lost 1 base and 0 bases, there was a span of 7 bases. CDR3 amino acids: CASSLGRSSGNTIYF. The DNA of the CDR3 is TGTGCCAGCAGCTTAGGGCGGAGCTCTGGAAACACCATATATTTT. Combining the CDR3 with reference TRBV7-2 and TRBJ1-3 gives the whole variable domain GAGVSQSPSNKVTEKGKDVELRCDPISGHTALYWYRQSLGQGLEFLIYFQGNSAPDKSGLPSDRFSAERTGGSVSTLTIQRTQQEDSAVYLCASSLGRSSGNTIYFGEGSWLTVV.

This chain joins TRBV5-1 and TRBJ2-1; 10 nucleotides align to TRBD2. This CDR3 region has 19 residues. CDR1 and CDR2 from the germline V gene are SGHRS and YFSETQ. The trim removed 0 bases at V and 5 bases at J, leaving 14 bases unmatched. CDR3 nucleotide sequence: TGCGCCAGCAGCTTGGAAAGGGGGAGTGTGACTAGCGGGCACAATGAGCAGTTCTTC. This translates into CASSLERGSVTSGHNEQFF.

The CDR3 coding sequence is TGTGCCAGCAGTTTGAGGGATACGCAGTATTTT. Residues: CASSLRDTQYF. The chain recombines TRBV28 with TRBJ2-3; D not certain. Trimming shortened V by 3 bases and J by 6 bases, and 4 bases separated the two germline ends. CDR1 and CDR2 from the germline V gene are MDHEN and SYDVKM. CDR3 length: 11 amino acids.

DNA of the CDR3: TGTGCTAGTGGATCTGCGACAGGGGGCGAAGGGGAGACCCAGTACTTC. Its protein is CASGSATGGEGETQYF. The genes are TRBV12-5 and TRBJ2-5; 10 bases map to TRBD1. The CDR3 sequence is 16 residues long. V was pared by 6 bases and J by 5 bases, with 12 bases of the junction left unmatched. Germline CDR1 reads LGHNT; CDR2 reads FRNRAP.

This chain connects TRBV28 to TRBJ1-1, with D hard to call. This CDR3 is built from 14 residues. V gave up 7 bases and J gave up 5 bases, with 17 bases separating them. CDR1 is MDHEN, CDR2 SYDVKM, per germline. DNA of the CDR3: TGTGCCAGCACCGAAGGAGGGCGAGAGACTGAAGCTTTCTTT. Translation: CASTEGGRETEAFF.

J is TRBJ1-5 and V is TRBV18, with D possibly TRBD1 on 6 matching bases. V was shortened by 1 base and J by 7 bases, with 14 bases between the two germline ends. The V gene's germline CDR1 is KGHSH and CDR2 LQKENI. This CDR3 is 15 amino acids long. The CDR3 nucleotides read TGTGCCAGCTCACCACTCCAGGGGCGAGAACAGCCCCAGCATTTT. It translates to CASSPLQGREQPQHF.

The gene calls are TRBV5-1 and TRBJ2-3; 8 bases line up with TRBD2. The V and J ends lost 0 bases and 4 bases, in that order; junction bases with no gene match: 7. CDR1 and CDR2 (germline): SGHRS, YFSETQ. The CDR3 has 16 amino acids. The CDR3 coding sequence is TGCGCCAGCAGCTTGGACGGGGGGGCCGTTCCAGATACGCAGTATTTT. Encoded protein: CASSLDGGAVPDTQYF.

The chain is built from TRBV6-5 and TRBJ2-7; no firm D call. This CDR3 spans 15 amino acids. The germline V gene encodes CDR1 MNHEY and CDR2 SVGAGI. V gave up 0 bases and J gave up 2 bases, with 11 bases separating them. CDR3 amino acids: CASSYSMRSPYEQYF. CDR3 in DNA: TGTGCCAGCAGTTACTCGATGAGGAGTCCCTACGAGCAGTACTTC.

This chain uses TRBV9 with TRBJ2-1; a possible D gene is TRBD2 (6 bases). Trimming took 0 bases from V and 4 from J, leaving 14 bases between them. Germline-derived CDR1 and CDR2 are SGDLS and YYNGEE. The CDR3 loop spans 16 amino acids. CDR3 sequence (DNA): TGTGCCAGCAGCGTAGGGCGGGGAGCGGGTTACAATGAGCAGTTCTTC. Translating it yields CASSVGRGAGYNEQFF.

The rearrangement links TRBV4-3 to TRBJ1-2; D is uncertain. This CDR3 contains 15 residues. Trimming removed 3 bases from V and 8 bases from J, with 19 bases in between. Germline V gene lookup returns CDR1 LGHNA and CDR2 YSLEER. The CDR3 is CASSHIPGGTGGYTF. CDR3 DNA: TGCGCCAGCAGCCACATCCCGGGAGGAACTGGGGGCTACACCTTC.

The chain combines TRBV28 with TRBJ2-3; D possibly corresponds to TRBD2 (5 bases). V was cut by 2 bases and J by 0 bases, with 9 bases left in between. This CDR3 region has 15 residues. Germline-derived CDR1 and CDR2 are MDHEN and SYDVKM. CDR3: CASSLQRTSTDTQYF. CDR3 nucleotide sequence: TGTGCCAGCAGTTTACAGCGGACTAGCACAGATACGCAGTATTTT.

The genes are TRBV5-3 and TRBJ1-5, with D tentatively TRBD1 (6 bases). TRBV5-3 is classed as an ORF, of uncertain function. V lost 1 base and J lost 2, with 7 bases in between. This CDR3 contains 14 residues. CDR3 region: CARSLKGGNQPQHF. The CDR3 DNA reads TGTGCCAGAAGCTTGAAGGGGGGCAATCAGCCCCAGCATTTT.

The chain links TRBV7-7 to TRBJ2-5; 10 nucleotides agree with TRBD1. V lost 3 bases and J lost 2; bases outside the gene matches: 3. Germline-derived CDR1 and CDR2 are SSHAT and FNYEAQ (reference sequence). The CDR3 extends over 15 amino acids. In DNA form, the CDR3 reads TGTGCCAGCAGCTTCCCGGGACAGGGGCAAGAGACCCAGTACTTC. Encoded protein: CASSFPGQGQETQYF.

The chain joins TRBV20-1 to TRBJ1-1; D unresolved. The CDR3 spans 9 residues. Deletions cut 8 bases from V and 2 bases from J, with 3 bases between. Germline V CDR1 and CDR2: DFQATT, SNEGSKA (reference sequence). CDR3 sequence: CSLNTEAFF. CDR3 DNA sequence: TGCAGTCTTAACACTGAAGCTTTCTTT.

The V gene is TRBV7-2, the J gene TRBJ1-5; no firm D call. The germline gives CDR1 SGHTA, CDR2 FQGNSA. This CDR3 comprises 13 residues. The ends were cut back, 3 bases at V and 5 bases at J, with 8 bases in the middle. For the CDR3, the DNA is TGTGCCAGCAGCTTCCGCTACGATCAGCCCCAGCATTTT. It specifies CASSFRYDQPQHF.

V gene TRBV27 combines with J gene TRBJ2-1, with TRBD2 identical over 12 bases. CDR3 length: 22 residues. Trimming cost V 5 bases and J 9 bases; bases outside gene matches: 29. The germline CDR1 and CDR2 sequences are MNHEY and SMNVEV (reference sequence). This CDR3 is CASSPTGQPITSGRWSIIEQFF. CDR3 in DNA: TGTGCCAGCAGTCCCACCGGACAGCCGATAACTAGCGGGAGGTGGTCAATCATTGAGCAGTTCTTC.

The chain couples TRBV30 to TRBJ2-3; 8 positions match TRBD1. The germline CDR1 and CDR2 sequences are GTSNPN and SVGIG (reference sequence). V trimming: 5 bases; J trimming: 0 bases; junction bases outside the gene matches: 7. The CDR3 extends over 15 amino acids. The chain's CDR3 is CAWSTGALSTDTQYF. The CDR3 region has the DNA TGTGCCTGGTCGACAGGGGCCCTCAGCACAGATACGCAGTATTTT.

The rearrangement links TRBV30 to TRBJ1-2; D might be TRBD1 (6 bases). CDR1 and CDR2 (germline): GTSNPN, SVGIG (reference sequence). This CDR3 comprises 15 residues. Deletions cut 0 bases from V and 8 bases from J, with 19 bases between. CDR3: CAWSVDRNRADGYTF. The DNA for the CDR3 is TGTGCCTGGAGTGTAGATCGGAACAGGGCGGACGGCTACACCTTC.

J is TRBJ1-1 and V is TRBV27, with a possible D match to TRBD1 (5 bases). The CDR3 is made up of 13 amino acids. Trimming removed 5 bases from V and 1 base from J, with 8 bases in between. The V gene's germline CDR1 is MNHEY and CDR2 SMNVEV (reference sequence). The CDR3 nucleotides read TGTGCCAGCAGTCCGACAGCGAACACTGAAGCTTTCTTT. As protein: CASSPTANTEAFF.

V gene TRBV27 combines with J gene TRBJ2-6, with D hard to call. V was cut by 5 bases and J by 0 bases, with 5 bases left in between. The CDR3 spans 14 residues. Per germline, CDR1 MNHEY and CDR2 SMNVEV (reference sequence). CDR3 region: CASSVSSGANVLTF. Written as DNA, the CDR3 is TGTGCCAGCAGTGTGAGCTCTGGGGCCAACGTCCTGACTTTC.

The CDR3 DNA reads as TGTGCCAGCAGCCTTCAACAGGGATATGGCTACACCTTC. As protein: CASSLQQGYGYTF. The genes are TRBV11-3 and TRBJ1-2; D is possibly TRBD1 (6 bases). Germline lookup yields CDR1 SGHNT and CDR2 YENEEA. Trimming took off 5 bases at V and 5 bases at J, with 12 bases between the two ends. CDR3 size: 13 residues.

The gene calls are TRBV5-6 and TRBJ1-6; tentatively, D is TRBD1 (5 bases). This CDR3 contains 16 residues. CDR1 SGHDT and CDR2 YYEEEE come from the germline V gene. Trimming took 4 bases from V and 10 from J, leaving 21 bases between them. The CDR3 sequence: CASSLRGGGAGSPLHF. The CDR3 DNA reads TGTGCCAGCAGCCTCCGCGGGGGAGGGGCAGGGTCACCCCTCCACTTT.

This sequence joins TRBV13 and TRBJ1-2; 7 positions match TRBD1. The CDR3 contains 16 residues. Germline values: CDR1 PRHDT, CDR2 FYEKMQ (reference sequence). J was trimmed by 2 bases and V by 4 bases; bases with no gene match: 10. For the CDR3, the DNA is TGTGCCAGCAGCTCCCTAACAGGGGAGTCAAACTATGGCTACACCTTC. Protein product: CASSSLTGESNYGYTF.

This sequence joins TRBV29-1 and TRBJ1-2; 8 bases fit TRBD1. The CDR3 has 15 residues. CDR1 and CDR2 from the germline V gene are SQVTM and ANQGSEA. V was clipped by 1 base and J by 0 bases; unmatched bases: 4. The CDR3 region has the DNA TGCAGCGTTGAAGCCGGGACAGGAACTAACTATGGCTACACCTTC. It translates to CSVEAGTGTNYGYTF.